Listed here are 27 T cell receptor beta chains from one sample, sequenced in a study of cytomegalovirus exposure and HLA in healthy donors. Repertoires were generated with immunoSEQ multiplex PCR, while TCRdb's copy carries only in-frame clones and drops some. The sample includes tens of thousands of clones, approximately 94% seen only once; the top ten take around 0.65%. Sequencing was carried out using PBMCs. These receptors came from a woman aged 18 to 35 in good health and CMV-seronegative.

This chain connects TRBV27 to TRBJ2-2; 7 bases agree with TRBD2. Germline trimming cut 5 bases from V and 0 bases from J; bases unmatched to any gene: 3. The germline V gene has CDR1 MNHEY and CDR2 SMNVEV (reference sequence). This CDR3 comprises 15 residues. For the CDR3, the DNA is TGTGCCAGCAGTCTCGGGACTACGAACACCGGGGAGCTGTTTTTT. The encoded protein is CASSLGTTNTGELFF.

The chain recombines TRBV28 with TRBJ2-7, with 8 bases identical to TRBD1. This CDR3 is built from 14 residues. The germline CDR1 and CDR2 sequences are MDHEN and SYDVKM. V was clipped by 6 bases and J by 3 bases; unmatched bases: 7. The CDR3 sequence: CASSRTGISYEQYF. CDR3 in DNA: TGTGCCAGCAGCCGGACAGGGATAAGCTACGAGCAGTACTTC.

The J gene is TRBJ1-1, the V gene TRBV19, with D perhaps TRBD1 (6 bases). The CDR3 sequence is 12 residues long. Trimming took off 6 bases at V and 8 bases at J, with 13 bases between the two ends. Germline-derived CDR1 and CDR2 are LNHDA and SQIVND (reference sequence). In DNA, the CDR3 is TGTGCCAGTAGGGGGGGGGCAGGGGAAGCTTTCTTT. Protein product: CASRGGAGEAFF.

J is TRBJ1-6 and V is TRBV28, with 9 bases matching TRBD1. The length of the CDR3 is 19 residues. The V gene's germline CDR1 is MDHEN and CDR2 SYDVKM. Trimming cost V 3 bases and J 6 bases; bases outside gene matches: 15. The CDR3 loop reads CASSFTGGTGFSGNSPLHF. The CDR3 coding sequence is TGTGCCAGCAGTTTCACCGGGGGGACAGGGTTCAGTGGTAATTCACCCCTCCACTTT.

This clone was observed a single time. CDR3 amino acids: CASREGQRNYGYTF. The CDR3 region has the DNA TGTGCCAGCAGGGAAGGACAGCGAAACTATGGCTACACCTTC. The V call is TRBV28, the J call TRBJ1-2, with D possibly matching TRBD1 (6 bases). Germline V gene sequence: CDR1 MDHEN, CDR2 SYDVKM. The length of the CDR3 is 14 residues. V shed 6 bases and J shed 2 bases, with 13 bases lying between them.

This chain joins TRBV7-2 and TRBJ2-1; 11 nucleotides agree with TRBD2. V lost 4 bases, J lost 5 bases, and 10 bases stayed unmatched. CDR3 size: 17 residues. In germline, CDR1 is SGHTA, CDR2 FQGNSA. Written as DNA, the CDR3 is TGTGCCAGCAGCTGGTGGCCGGGACTAGCGGCCGACAATGAGCAGTTCTTC. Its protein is CASSWWPGLAADNEQFF.

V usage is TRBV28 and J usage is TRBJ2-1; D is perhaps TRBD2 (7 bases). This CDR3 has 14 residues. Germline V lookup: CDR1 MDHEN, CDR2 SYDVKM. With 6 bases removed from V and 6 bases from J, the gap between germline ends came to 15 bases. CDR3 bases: TGTGCCAGCAGACCTCCCCGGGGGGCCAATGAGCAGTTCTTC. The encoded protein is CASRPPRGANEQFF.

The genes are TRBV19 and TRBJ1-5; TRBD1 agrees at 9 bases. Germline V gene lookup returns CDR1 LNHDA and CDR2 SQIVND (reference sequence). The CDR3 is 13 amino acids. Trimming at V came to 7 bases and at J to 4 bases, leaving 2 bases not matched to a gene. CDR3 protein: CASIDRGNQPQHF. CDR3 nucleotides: TGTGCCAGTATCGACAGGGGGAATCAGCCCCAGCATTTT.

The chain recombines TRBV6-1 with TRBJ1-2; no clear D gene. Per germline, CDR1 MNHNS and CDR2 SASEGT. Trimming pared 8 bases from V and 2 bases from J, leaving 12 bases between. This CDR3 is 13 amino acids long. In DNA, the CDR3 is TGTGCCAGCGTAAGGACTTCAAACTATGGCTACACCTTC. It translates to CASVRTSNYGYTF.

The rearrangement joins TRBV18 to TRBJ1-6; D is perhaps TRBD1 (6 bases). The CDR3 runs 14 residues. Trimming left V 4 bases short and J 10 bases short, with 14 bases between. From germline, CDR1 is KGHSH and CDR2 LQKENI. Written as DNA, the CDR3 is TGTGCCAGCTCACGGGCAGGGGAACGATCACCCCTCCACTTT. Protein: CASSRAGERSPLHF.

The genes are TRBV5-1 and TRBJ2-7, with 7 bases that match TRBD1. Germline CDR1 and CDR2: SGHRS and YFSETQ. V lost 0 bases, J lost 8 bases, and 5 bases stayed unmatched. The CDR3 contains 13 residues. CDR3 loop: CASSLEGAGQQYF. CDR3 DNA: TGCGCCAGCAGCTTGGAGGGGGCCGGACAGCAGTACTTC.

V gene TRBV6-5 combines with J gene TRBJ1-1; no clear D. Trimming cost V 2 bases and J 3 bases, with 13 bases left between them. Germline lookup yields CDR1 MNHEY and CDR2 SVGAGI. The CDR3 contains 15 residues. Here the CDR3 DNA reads TGTGCCAGCAGTTACCGACTAGCGGAGGACACTGAAGCTTTCTTT. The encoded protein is CASSYRLAEDTEAFF.

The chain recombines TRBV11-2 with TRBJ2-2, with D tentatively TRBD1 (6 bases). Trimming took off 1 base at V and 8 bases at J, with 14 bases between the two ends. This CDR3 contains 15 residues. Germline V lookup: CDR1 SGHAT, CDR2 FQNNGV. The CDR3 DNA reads TGTGCCAGCAGCTTAGTGAGCCTGGGGGCGGGGGAGCTGTTTTTT. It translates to CASSLVSLGAGELFF.

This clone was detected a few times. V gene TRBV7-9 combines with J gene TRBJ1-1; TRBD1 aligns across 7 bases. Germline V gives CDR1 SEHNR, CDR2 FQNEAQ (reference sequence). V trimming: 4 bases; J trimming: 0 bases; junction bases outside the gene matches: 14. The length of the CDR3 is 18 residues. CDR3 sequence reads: CASSSRRTGKEVNTEAFF. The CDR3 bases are TGTGCCAGCAGCTCCCGAAGGACAGGCAAGGAGGTGAACACTGAAGCTTTCTTT. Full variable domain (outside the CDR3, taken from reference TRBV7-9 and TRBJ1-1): DTGVSQNPRHKITKRGQNVTFRCDPISEHNRLYWYRQTLGQGPEFLTYFQNEAQLEKSRLLSDRFSAERPKGSFSTLEIQRTEQGDSAMYLCASSSRRTGKEVNTEAFFGQGTRLTVV.

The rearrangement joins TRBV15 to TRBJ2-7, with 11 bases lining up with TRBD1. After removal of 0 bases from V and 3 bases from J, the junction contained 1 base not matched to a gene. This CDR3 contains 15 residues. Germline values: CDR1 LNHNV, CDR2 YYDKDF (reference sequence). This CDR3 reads CATSREGTGGYEQYF. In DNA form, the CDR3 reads TGTGCCACCAGCAGAGAAGGGACAGGGGGCTACGAGCAGTACTTC.

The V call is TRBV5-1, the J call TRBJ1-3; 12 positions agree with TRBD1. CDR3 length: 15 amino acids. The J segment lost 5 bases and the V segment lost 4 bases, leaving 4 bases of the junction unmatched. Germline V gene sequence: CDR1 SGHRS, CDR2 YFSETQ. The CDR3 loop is CASSRGTGGRNTIYF. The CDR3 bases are TGCGCCAGCAGCCGTGGGACAGGGGGCAGAAACACCATATATTTT.

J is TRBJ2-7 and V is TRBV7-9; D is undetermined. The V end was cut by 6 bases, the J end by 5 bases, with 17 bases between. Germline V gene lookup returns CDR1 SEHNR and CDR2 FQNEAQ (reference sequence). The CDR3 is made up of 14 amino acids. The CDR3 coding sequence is TGTGCCAGCAGACTCGACACGACGGCCAACGAGCAGTACTTC. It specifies CASRLDTTANEQYF.

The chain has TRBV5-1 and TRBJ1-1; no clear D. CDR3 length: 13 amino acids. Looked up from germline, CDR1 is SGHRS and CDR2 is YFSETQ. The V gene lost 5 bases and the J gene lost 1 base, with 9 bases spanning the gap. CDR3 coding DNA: TGCGCCAGCAGGACCGCGGGGAACACTGAAGCTTTCTTT. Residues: CASRTAGNTEAFF.

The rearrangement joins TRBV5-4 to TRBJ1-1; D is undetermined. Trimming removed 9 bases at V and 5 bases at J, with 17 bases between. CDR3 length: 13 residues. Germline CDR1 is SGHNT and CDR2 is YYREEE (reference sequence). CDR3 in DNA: TGTGCCAACCTGTATAGCGCGCTGACTGAAGCTTTCTTT. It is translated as CANLYSALTEAFF.

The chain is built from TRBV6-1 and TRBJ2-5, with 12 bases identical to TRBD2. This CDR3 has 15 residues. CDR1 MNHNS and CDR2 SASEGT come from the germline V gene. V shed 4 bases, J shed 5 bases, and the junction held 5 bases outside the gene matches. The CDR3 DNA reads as TGTGCCAGCAGTGGGGGACTAGCGGGTTCGGAGACCCAGTACTTC. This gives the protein CASSGGLAGSETQYF.

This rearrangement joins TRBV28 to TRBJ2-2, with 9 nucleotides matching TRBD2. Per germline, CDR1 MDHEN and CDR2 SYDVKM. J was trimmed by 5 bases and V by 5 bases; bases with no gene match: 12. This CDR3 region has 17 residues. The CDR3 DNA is TGTGCCAGCAGTATCCAAGCGGGGGGCGTAAATACCGGGGAGCTGTTTTTT. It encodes CASSIQAGGVNTGELFF.

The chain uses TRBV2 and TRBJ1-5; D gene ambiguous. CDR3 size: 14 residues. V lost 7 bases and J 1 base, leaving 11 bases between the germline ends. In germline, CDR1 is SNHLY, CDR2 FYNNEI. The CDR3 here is CASTPVLSNQPQHF. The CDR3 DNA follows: TGTGCCAGCACCCCGGTATTGAGCAATCAGCCCCAGCATTTT.

In DNA form, the CDR3 reads TGTGCCTGGAGTGTAAGCGGCCTTCTCTACGAGCAGTACTTC. Its protein product is CAWSVSGLLYEQYF. The chain uses TRBV30 and TRBJ2-7; possibly TRBD2 for D (5 bases). The V gene's germline CDR1 is GTSNPN and CDR2 SVGIG (reference sequence). Trimming stripped 0 bases from V and 3 bases from J, with 12 bases between. This CDR3 comprises 14 residues.

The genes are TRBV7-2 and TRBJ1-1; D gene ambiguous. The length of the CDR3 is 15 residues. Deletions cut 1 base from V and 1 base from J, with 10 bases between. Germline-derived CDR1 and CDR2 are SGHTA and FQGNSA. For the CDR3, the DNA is TGTGCCAGCAGCTTAGATGGGCAACCGAACACTGAAGCTTTCTTT. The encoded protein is CASSLDGQPNTEAFF.

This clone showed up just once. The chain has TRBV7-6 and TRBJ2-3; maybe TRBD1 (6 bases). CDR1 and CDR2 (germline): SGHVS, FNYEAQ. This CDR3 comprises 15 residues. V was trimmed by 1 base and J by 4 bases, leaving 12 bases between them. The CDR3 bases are TGTGCCAGCAGCTTAGAGTCTGGGGGCTCAGATACGCAGTATTTT. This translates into CASSLESGGSDTQYF. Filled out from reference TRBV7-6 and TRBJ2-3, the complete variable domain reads GAGVSQSPRYKVTKRGQDVALRCDPISGHVSLYWYRQALGQGPEFLTYFNYEAQQDKSGLPNDRFSAERPEGSISTLTIQRTEQRDSAMYRCASSLESGGSDTQYFGPGTRLTVL.

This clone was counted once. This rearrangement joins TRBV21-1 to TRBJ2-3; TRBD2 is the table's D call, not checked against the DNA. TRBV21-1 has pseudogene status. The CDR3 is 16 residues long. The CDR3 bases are TGTGCCAGCAGCAAAGGGCGCACGGGGGGCACAGATACGCAGTATTTT. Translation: CASSKGRTGGTDTQYF.

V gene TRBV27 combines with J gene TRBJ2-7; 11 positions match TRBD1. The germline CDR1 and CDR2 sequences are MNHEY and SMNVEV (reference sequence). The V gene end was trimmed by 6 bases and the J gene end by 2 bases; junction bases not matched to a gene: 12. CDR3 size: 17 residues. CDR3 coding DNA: TGTGCCAGCAGAGATGGGACAGGGGGTTCGGCTACCTACGAGCAGTACTTC. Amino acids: CASRDGTGGSATYEQYF.